The sequence of this TCR beta chain was determined in a study of CD8 T cells in Susac syndrome. Background on the study: Among the sequenced Susac syndrome patients, roughly six had active disease while about eight were in remission. At the time their blood was drawn, patients with Susac syndrome were either therapy-naive, on corticosteroids (with some of them also receiving intravenous immunoglobulin), or on intravenous immunoglobulin alone.

Random hexamers were used to reverse transcribe an amount of about 0.45 to 1 ug RNA. By means of immunoSEQ multiplex PCR, TCR beta CDR3 spanning 54 Vbeta and 13 Jbeta underwent amplification. TCRdb reanalysed the immunoSEQ multiplex PCR reads using MiXCR and keeps one entry per CDR3 protein. The table records 210,000 or so distinct CDR3 sequences, about 94% of them present only once. Germline V gene lookup returns CDR1 MNHEY and CDR2 SVGAGI. Trimming pared 2 bases from V and 4 bases from J, leaving 18 bases between. There are 17 residues in the CDR3. Sequencing was performed on CD4+ T cells from PBMCs. The TCR comes from a human donor with Susac syndrome. The genes are TRBV6-5 and TRBJ1-5, with a weak D call TRBD1 (5 bases). The CDR3 DNA reads as TGTGCCAGCAGTTACGGTGGGGCCGGGAATTTTAATCAGCCCCAGCATTTT. It translates to CASSYGGAGNFNQPQHF.